This T cell receptor (beta chain) originates from a study of T cells after yellow fever vaccination. Broader study findings: Primary-vaccination clones mostly resurfaced post-booster (roughly 97% CD4, just under 90% CD8). Some clonotypes, a small share, were shared between CD4 and CD8 compartments. Abundant bulk-population clonotypes could contaminate the FACS-sorted repertoires.

TCRdb re-analysed the 5' RACE reads in MiXCR, keeping a single row per CDR3 protein. The data contain around 530,000 distinct CDR3 sequences, around a sixth of them singletons. About this clonotype: Antigen specificity is unknown.

The junction had 6 bases not matched to a gene; V was cut back by 4 bases and J by 6 bases. The CDR3 length is 13 residues. Germline CDR1 and CDR2: SQVTM and ANQGSEA. This sequence joins TRBV29-1 and TRBJ2-1, with 7 bases aligning to TRBD2. Source: PBMCs, taken 5 to 6 days after the first yellow fever vaccination. This clonotype originated in a man between 18 and 29 years old who received the YFV17D yellow fever vaccine. CDR3 sequence: CSVGGGGFNEQFF. Written as DNA, the CDR3 is TGCAGCGTTGGGGGGGGTGGATTCAATGAGCAGTTCTTC.